This T cell receptor beta chain appears in the sequencing data of a study of naive and memory T cell subsets (dated by TCRdb to the late 2010s). In the study overall: Sorted naive and memory T cell subsets from peripheral blood were analyzed in the study using a UMI-based, open-source pipeline for TCR alpha and beta sequencing. RNA was DNase-treated and reverse transcribed with TCR constant-region primers, mostly using SuperScript III. The results of the functional CMV T cell responses matched the IgG serology results in every case.

About this clonotype: Which antigen it targets is not known. Per-base qualities were not stored, and no clone one base away is much larger.

From the second PCR step onward, the TCR alpha chain libraries and the TCR beta chain libraries were amplified separately. To determine each donor's CMV status, fresh PBMCs were stimulated overnight with CMV viral lysate, and IFNgamma production from CD4+ T cells was then assessed. CD4 T cells were positively selected using Miltenyi beads, after which CD8 T cells were positively selected from the CD4-negative fraction. Cells stained for CD3, CD4, CD8, CD45RA, CD27 and a live/dead dye were sorted on a BD Aria II into four subsets by CD45RA and CD27. A few healthy volunteers provided blood, and the blood of each volunteer was split into CD4 and CD8 T cells and then into four differentiation subsets. About 0.11 L of peripheral blood was drawn per donor, and PBMC were isolated by Ficoll-Paque PLUS density-gradient centrifugation. Sorted cells were lysed in RLT buffer, and RNA was extracted with a Qiagen RNeasy kit and stored at -80°C.

To prepare the library, UMI-ligation and nested PCR was applied. An equimolar mix of two oligonucleotides covering both TRBC1 and TRBC2 was used as the beta constant-region primer. The ligated cDNA went through four rounds of PCR with nested alpha and beta constant-region primers together with the SP2 primer. A single-stranded oligonucleotide containing the SP2 primer and a 12-nucleotide UMI was joined to the 3' end of the cDNA by T4 RNA ligase 1. The ligation reaction was incubated at 16°C for 20-24 hours. PCR2 was typically performed as a SYBR Green qPCR and was stopped at a predetermined threshold so that over-amplification was prevented. Apart from the first purification, every purification step used Agencourt AMPure XP magnetic beads. Library amounts were measured by Qubit and library quality was assessed on a TapeStation, where the main peak was expected at around 650 bp. Pooled libraries were sequenced on an Illumina MiSeq using v2 2x251 paired-end kits, and typically roughly 0.9-2.2 million reads were obtained per sample. Each sample's library went into the pool at approximately 4.3 nM, and about 4.5-8% PhiX was added to help with cluster recognition. In the authors' own workflow: V and J genes were assigned to Demultiplexor-processed FASTQ reads by Decombinator through tag matching, with a single base-pair mismatch being allowed. By using UMIs, Collapsinator corrected both sequencing errors and the frequency errors caused by PCR heterogeneity. CDR3Translator translated TCRs and extracted CDR3s from the conserved cysteine to the FGXG phenylalanine, flagging non-productive sequences. Gini, Shannon entropy and inverse Simpson indices were calculated on repertoires that had been subsampled to equal numbers of UMI-defined TCRs. Clonotype abundance distributions were fitted to a power law by maximum likelihood within the linear range. For one naive CD8 sample, the pipeline and MIGEC produced similar UMI counts, unique TCR numbers and clonal distributions. In one analysis, naive TCRs also found in any memory subset of the same donor were removed from the naive repertoire. The repertoires were searched for roughly 7,000 CMV-associated CDR3 sequences that had been compiled from VDJdb and a published dataset. TCRdb redid the processing of the public reads, applying fastp at Q25 and MiXCR, and retained in-frame beta chains. Every entry covers one CDR3 protein and lists the most common genes and DNA from its rows. Here the V and J calls rest on TCRdb's processing, not on the authors' analysis. Across this sample there are about 150,000 distinct CDR3 sequences, with about 20% seen only once. The ten largest clones capture 0.085% to 0.11% of the sample.

What the authors observed across the whole study: A clonotype was defined as a single alpha or beta chain sequence rather than as a paired alpha/beta receptor. A few larger clonotypes were present in naive repertoires, especially CD8 naive repertoires, and these clonotypes were possibly memory cells re-expressing CD45RA. The repertoire findings for the naive and memory subsets could not be validated against a ground truth because none was available. A power law was followed by TCR abundance, with an exponent that differed between naive and memory subsets but was consistent across the three individuals. Following error correction, more than 90% of naive TCR sequences occurred only once, which made naive abundance distributions much steeper than those of memory subsets. In both CD4 and CD8 cells, a rise in Gini index and a fall in Shannon and inverse Simpson diversity were observed from naive through CM, EM and EMRA. RNA-based TCR counts may be affected by expression changes linked to T cell activation and differentiation.

The CDR3 covers 12 residues, taking in both the cysteine and the phenylalanine. The DNA shown is the 36-base CDR3, in frame from base 1. V loses 2 bases of germline sequence and J loses 4 bases, and the interval between the two ends is 7 bases. Reading the germline V gene (reference sequence) gives CDR1 DFQATT and CDR2 SNEGSKA. The TCR was taken from a human donor in good health. The V gene is TRBV20-1 and the J gene is TRBJ2-3, with no confident D gene call. Sequencing input: naive CD4+ T cells from blood. What this sample's cell subset or site label stands for: naive T cells, CD45RA high CD27+. The encoded CDR3 is CSARRPADTQYF. DNA sequence: TGCAGTGCTAGACGACCGGCAGATACGCAGTATTTT.